This entry describes one T cell receptor (beta chain). Its specificity is not known. The data were obtained in a study of cytomegalovirus exposure and HLA in healthy donors. Trimming took 0 bases from V and 6 from J; bases not matched to a gene: 9. Looked up from germline, CDR1 is MGHRA and CDR2 is YSYEKL. The CDR3 sequence is 16 residues long. PCR involved 60 Vbeta and 13 Jbeta primers. Libraries were prepared by immunoSEQ multiplex PCR; TCRdb keeps only in-frame clonotypes and omits some of them. The sample has around 140,000 clones, around four fifths seen once. General observations from the study: The study listed around 150 cytomegalovirus-associated TCR beta chains. With further analysis later on, most CMV-associated TCR beta chains appeared HLA-restricted.

The TCR sequence derives from a man aged 40-49 years in good health and CMV-seronegative. The sample comprised PBMCs. The chain is built from TRBV4-1 and TRBJ1-1; 8 bases match TRBD1. Here the CDR3 reads CASSQEGTGGNPEAFF. CDR3 coding DNA: TGCGCCAGCAGCCAAGAGGGTACAGGGGGGAATCCTGAAGCTTTCTTT.